This T cell receptor (beta chain) emerged from a study of blood T cell repertoires in COVID-19. Using immunoSEQ multiplex PCR, the repertoire was profiled, and TCRdb retains in-frame clones only, with some absent. Among about 150,000 clones listed, roughly 90% were seen once. Between the trimmed V and J ends, which lost 5 bases and 5 bases, there was a span of 21 bases. Germline V CDR1 and CDR2: LNHNV, YYDKDF (reference sequence). This CDR3 is 16 amino acids long. This receptor was obtained from a woman in her 30s with acute COVID-19. Material for sequencing was PBMCs or T cells enriched from blood (not recorded which). The chain uses TRBV15 and TRBJ1-2; D gene unclear. This CDR3 reads CATSLRRDYNSYGYTF. The CDR3 region has the DNA TGTGCCACCAGCCTTCGGAGGGATTACAACTCATATGGCTACACCTTC.